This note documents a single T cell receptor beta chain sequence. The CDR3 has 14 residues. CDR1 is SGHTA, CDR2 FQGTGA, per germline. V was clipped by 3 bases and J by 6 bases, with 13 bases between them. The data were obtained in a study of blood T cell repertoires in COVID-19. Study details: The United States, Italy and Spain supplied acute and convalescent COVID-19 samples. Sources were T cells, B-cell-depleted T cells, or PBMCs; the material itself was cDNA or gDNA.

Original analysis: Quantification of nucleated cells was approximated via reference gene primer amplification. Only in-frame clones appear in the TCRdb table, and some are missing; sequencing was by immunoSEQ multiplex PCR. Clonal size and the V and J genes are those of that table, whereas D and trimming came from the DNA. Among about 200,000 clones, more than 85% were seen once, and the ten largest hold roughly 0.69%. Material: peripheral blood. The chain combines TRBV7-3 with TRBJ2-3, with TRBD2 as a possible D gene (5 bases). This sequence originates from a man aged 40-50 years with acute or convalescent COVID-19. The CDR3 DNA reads TGTGCCAGCAGCTTCACTAGTCCTCCGGATACGCAGTATTTT. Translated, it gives CASSFTSPPDTQYF. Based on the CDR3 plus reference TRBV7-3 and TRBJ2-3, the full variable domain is GAGVSQTPSNKVTEKGKYVELRCDPISGHTALYWYRQSLGQGPEFLIYFQGTGAADDSGLPNDRFFAVRPEGSVSTLKIQRTERGDSAVYLCASSFTSPPDTQYFGPGTRLTVL.